The 18 T cell receptor beta chains reported below all come from one sample, sequenced in a study of cytomegalovirus exposure and HLA in healthy donors. The PCR made use of 60 Vbeta and 13 Jbeta primers. The protocol was immunoSEQ multiplex PCR, while the TCRdb copy is restricted to in-frame clones and leaves out a portion. The sample records under 200,000 clones, about 80% being singletons. Specimen: PBMCs. These receptors came from a man between 40 and 49 years old in good health and CMV-seronegative.

The V and J genes are TRBV4-3 and TRBJ2-4, with 8 bases lining up with TRBD2. CDR3 size: 15 residues. After removal of 1 base from V and 5 bases from J, the junction contained 4 bases not matched to a gene. Per the germline V gene, CDR1 is LGHNA and CDR2 is YSLEER. The CDR3 sequence is CASSQALAAENIQYF. CDR3 in DNA: TGCGCCAGCAGCCAAGCACTAGCGGCAGAAAACATTCAGTACTTC.

J is TRBJ2-1 and V is TRBV5-1, with unresolved D. The germline V gene has CDR1 SGHRS and CDR2 YFSETQ. Trimming removed 3 bases at V and 5 bases at J, with 9 bases between. The CDR3 spans 13 residues. For the CDR3, the DNA is TGCGCCAGCAGCTGGAGCCTAAACAATGAGCAGTTCTTC. Translating it yields CASSWSLNNEQFF.

The rearrangement uses TRBV19 and TRBJ1-1, with a possible D match to TRBD1 (5 bases). The CDR3 extends over 14 amino acids. Trimming removed 1 base from V and 4 bases from J, with 10 bases in between. Germline V gives CDR1 LNHDA, CDR2 SQIVND (reference sequence). The CDR3 DNA follows: TGTGCCAGTAGTATAGGGGGCACGACCACTGAAGCTTTCTTT. It specifies CASSIGGTTTEAFF.

The rearrangement uses TRBV28 and TRBJ2-7, with TRBD2 matching over 9 bases. Trimming took 6 bases from V and 4 from J; bases not matched to a gene: 10. The CDR3 runs 15 residues. Looked up from germline, CDR1 is MDHEN and CDR2 is SYDVKM. The CDR3 coding sequence is TGTGCCAGCAGACCCGCGGGTAGCGGGAGTTACGAGCAGTACTTC. Its translation is CASRPAGSGSYEQYF. Variable domain in full (rest from reference TRBV28 and TRBJ2-7): DVKVTQSSRYLVKRTGEKVFLECVQDMDHENMFWYRQDPGLGLRLIYFSYDVKMKEKGDIPEGYSVSREKKERFSLILESASTNQTSMYLCASRPAGSGSYEQYFGPGTRLTVT.

The chain couples TRBV2 to TRBJ2-2, with 10 bases fitting TRBD1. CDR1 is SNHLY and CDR2 is FYNNEI in the germline V gene. The ends lost 6 bases at V and 1 base at J; junction bases unmatched: 5. The CDR3 covers 16 residues. CDR3 sequence (DNA): TGTGCCAGCAGCCCCGACAGGGGGCGGAACACCGGGGAGCTGTTTTTT. This codes for CASSPDRGRNTGELFF.

This chain joins TRBV9 and TRBJ2-7, with D perhaps TRBD2 (6 bases). Between the trimmed V and J ends, which lost 3 bases and 0 bases, there was a span of 10 bases. Per the germline V gene, CDR1 is SGDLS and CDR2 is YYNGEE. The CDR3 is 14 residues long. CDR3 bases: TGTGCCAGCAGCGCCGGGACTGTCTCCTACGAGCAGTACTTC. It yields the protein CASSAGTVSYEQYF.

The genes are TRBV19 and TRBJ2-2, with TRBD2 matching 9 bases. Per germline, CDR1 LNHDA and CDR2 SQIVND (reference sequence). V lost 4 bases, J lost 4 bases, and 4 bases stayed unmatched. There are 15 residues in the CDR3. CDR3 region: CASSRASGATGELFF. In nucleotides, the CDR3 is TGTGCCAGTAGTAGGGCTAGCGGGGCCACCGGGGAGCTGTTTTTT.

The chain couples TRBV6-1 to TRBJ1-4; no clear D gene. Trimming stripped 8 bases from V and 6 bases from J, with 19 bases between. The CDR3 is made up of 15 amino acids. CDR1 and CDR2 (germline): MNHNS, SASEGT. CDR3 loop: CASRHSEAGDEKLFF. DNA of the CDR3: TGTGCCAGCCGCCACTCGGAGGCCGGGGATGAAAAACTGTTTTTT.

This chain joins TRBV7-9 and TRBJ2-1; D ambiguous. The CDR3 length is 16 residues. Trimming took 0 bases from V and 6 from J, leaving 15 bases between them. The germline V gene has CDR1 SEHNR and CDR2 FQNEAQ (reference sequence). CDR3: CASSLARSKKSNEQFF. CDR3 sequence (DNA): TGTGCCAGCAGCTTAGCGAGGTCAAAGAAGAGCAATGAGCAGTTCTTC.

V gene TRBV5-1 combines with J gene TRBJ2-1; 7 nucleotides line up with TRBD1. V shed 3 bases and J 8 bases; nucleotides not matched to a gene: 8. The CDR3 has 14 amino acids. CDR1 is SGHRS and CDR2 is YFSETQ in the germline V gene. In DNA, the CDR3 is TGCGCCAGCAGCTGGACAGGCGCGCTAGATGAGCAGTTCTTC. Translation: CASSWTGALDEQFF.

This clone appeared a few times. The chain is built from TRBV6-1 and TRBJ1-4; D is unclear. The germline gives CDR1 MNHNS, CDR2 SASEGT. V was shortened by 2 bases and J by 4 bases, with 11 bases between the two germline ends. The CDR3 covers 15 residues. The CDR3 is CASSEFSGFNEKLFF. As DNA, the CDR3 is TGTGCCAGCAGTGAATTTAGTGGTTTTAATGAAAAACTGTTTTTT.

V usage is TRBV7-9 and J usage is TRBJ1-2; D unresolved. The CDR3 runs to 13 residues. V lost 0 bases to trimming and J lost 7 bases, with 9 bases between them. The germline CDR1 and CDR2 sequences are SEHNR and FQNEAQ (reference sequence). The CDR3 protein is CASSLAGEVGYTF. Written as DNA, the CDR3 is TGTGCCAGCAGCTTAGCCGGGGAAGTTGGCTACACCTTC. The full variable domain, with the rest looked up from reference TRBV7-9 and TRBJ1-2, is DTGVSQNPRHKITKRGQNVTFRCDPISEHNRLYWYRQTLGQGPEFLTYFQNEAQLEKSRLLSDRFSAERPKGSFSTLEIQRTEQGDSAMYLCASSLAGEVGYTFGSGTRLTVV.

The chain couples TRBV11-2 to TRBJ2-3, with 7 bases aligning to TRBD2. The CDR3 contains 16 residues. Trimming removed 5 bases from V and 4 bases from J; junction bases left unmatched: 12. The germline gives CDR1 SGHAT, CDR2 FQNNGV. This CDR3 is CASSPLRGRAPDTQYF. For the CDR3, the DNA is TGTGCCAGCAGCCCCCTTAGAGGGAGGGCCCCAGATACGCAGTATTTT.

The chain carries TRBV27 and TRBJ2-5; D not resolved. The tail of the sequence fits TRBJ2-7 better, so the J call may be wrong. CDR3 length equals 15 residues. Germline loops: CDR1 MNHEY, CDR2 SMNVEV (reference sequence). The CDR3 DNA is TGTGCCAGCAGTCTCCTTCCCTCGAGCTCCTACGAGCAGTACTTC. It encodes CASSLLPSSSYEQYF.

The rearrangement joins TRBV25-1 to TRBJ2-5; 7 bases line up with TRBD1. Judging by the DNA end, TRBJ2-7 fits better; the J call may be wrong. This CDR3 is 13 amino acids long. Per germline, CDR1 MGHDK and CDR2 SYGVNS. The CDR3 sequence is CASSQTDRYEQYF. The CDR3 nucleotides read TGTGCCAGCAGTCAGACGGACAGGTACGAGCAGTACTTC.

V usage is TRBV4-1 and J usage is TRBJ2-3; 10 bases match TRBD2. CDR1 is MGHRA and CDR2 is YSYEKL in the germline V gene. The CDR3 contains 17 residues. The V gene end was trimmed by 0 bases and the J gene end by 6 bases; junction bases not matched to a gene: 9. This CDR3 reads CASSQEGAGGPGDTQYF. The CDR3 DNA reads as TGCGCCAGCAGCCAAGAGGGAGCGGGAGGGCCCGGGGATACGCAGTATTTT.

This chain uses TRBV28 with TRBJ2-5; perhaps TRBD2 as D (6 bases). The better agreement between TRBJ2-7 and the DNA end casts doubt on the J call. The CDR3 has 15 residues. Germline CDR1 and CDR2: MDHEN and SYDVKM. Here the CDR3 reads CARKRRGTTSYEQYF. The CDR3 nucleotides are TGTGCCAGAAAAAGGCGCGGGACGACCTCCTACGAGCAGTACTTC.

The gene calls are TRBV15 and TRBJ2-1; D is unclear. The CDR3 has 13 residues. Looked up from germline, CDR1 is LNHNV and CDR2 is YYDKDF (reference sequence). Trimming cost V 0 bases and J 3 bases, with 3 bases left between them. The CDR3 protein is CATSRDYYNEQFF. The CDR3 region has the DNA TGTGCCACCAGCAGAGACTACTACAATGAGCAGTTCTTC.